A selection of T cell receptor beta chains follows, all from one sample in a study of T-cell reconstitution after alpha-beta-depleted transplantation in children. One entry per CDR3 protein, called by TCRdb with MiXCR from the PCR reads. Here the sample spans 100,000 or so distinct CDR3 sequences, roughly 6% being singletons. Source: PBMCs, mostly from graft donor cells, taken 60 days after TCRalphabeta/CD19-depleted stem cell transplant. All receptors derive from a female patient aged 2-9 years who had a stem cell transplant for Fanconi anemia, so the T cells may come from the graft donor. The CDR3 runs from the conserved cysteine through the conserved F or W. The D gene is left open where the match is weak. Expanded clones are given a class, and other clones once, few, many or no size at all.

j_call	v_call	d_call	clone_size	cdr3_aa	cdr3_nt
TRBJ2-3	TRBV5-6	NA	many	CASSLAHTDTQYF	TGTGCCAGCAGCTTGGCGCACACAGATACGCAGTATTTT
TRBJ2-7	TRBV28	NA	many	CASGPGNSYEQYF	TGTGCCAGCGGCCCTGGTAACTCCTACGAGCAGTACTTC
TRBJ2-7	TRBV6-1	TRBD2	NA	CASRRRLAGAITYEQYF	TGTGCCAGCAGACGAAGACTAGCGGGAGCGATAACCTACGAGCAGTACTTC
TRBJ1-1	TRBV5-1	TRBD1	many	CASSPTDRGEAFF	TGCGCCAGCAGCCCTACCGACAGGGGTGAAGCTTTCTTT
TRBJ2-7	TRBV20-1	TRBD1	NA	CSAVGTVLTYEQYF	TGCAGTGCTGTCGGGACAGTTCTAACCTACGAGCAGTACTTC
TRBJ2-1	TRBV5-1	TRBD2	many	CASSLILAEANEQFF	TGCGCCAGCAGCTTGATACTAGCGGAGGCAAATGAGCAGTTCTTC
TRBJ2-7	TRBV12-3/TRBV12-4	TRBD1	many	CASQLTGTVYEQYF	TGTGCCAGCCAATTAACCGGGACAGTCTACGAGCAGTACTTC
TRBJ2-7	TRBV20-1	TRBD2	few	CSAEGLAGGPYEQYF	TGCAGTGCTGAGGGACTAGCGGGAGGTCCCTACGAGCAGTACTTC
TRBJ2-7	TRBV5-8	TRBD1	many	CASSLLGVWDRVYEQYF	TGTGCCAGCAGCTTGTTGGGGGTTTGGGACAGAGTATACGAGCAGTACTTC
TRBJ2-1	TRBV20-1	NA	many	CSARAPSSANEQFF	TGCAGTGCTAGAGCGCCATCTAGTGCCAATGAGCAGTTCTTC
TRBJ2-1	TRBV2	TRBD2	many	CASSDKRGPAYNEQFF	TGTGCCAGCAGTGATAAGCGGGGCCCCGCATACAATGAGCAGTTCTTC
TRBJ1-1	TRBV7-3	NA	NA	CASSSSSASTEAFF	TGTGCCAGCAGCTCATCTTCAGCGAGCACTGAAGCTTTCTTT
TRBJ2-3	TRBV12-3/TRBV12-4	TRBD1	many	CASSLGPGTGTDTQYF	TGTGCCAGCAGCCTAGGCCCCGGGACAGGGACAGATACGCAGTATTTT
TRBJ2-3	TRBV5-1	NA	many	CASSLALGPPTDTQYF	TGCGCCAGCAGCTTGGCGTTGGGACCACCCACAGATACGCAGTATTTT
TRBJ1-2	TRBV20-1	NA	many	CSARDSLYGYTF	TGCAGTGCTAGAGATAGTCTTTATGGCTACACCTTC
TRBJ2-7	TRBV28	TRBD2	many	CASRLAGLYEQYF	TGTGCCAGCAGACTAGCGGGCCTTTACGAGCAGTACTTC
TRBJ2-5	TRBV5-1	TRBD2	NA	CASSLPIRTSGGEFQETQYF	TGCGCCAGCAGCTTGCCCATTCGGACTAGCGGGGGGGAATTCCAAGAGACCCAGTACTTC
TRBJ1-2	TRBV20-1	TRBD1	NA	CSALRTGRYTF	TGCAGTGCTCTAAGGACAGGGCGGTACACCTTC
TRBJ2-5	TRBV29-1	TRBD1	many	CSVGYGTAQETQYF	TGCAGCGTCGGCTACGGGACAGCACAAGAGACCCAGTACTTC
TRBJ2-5	TRBV5-1	TRBD2	NA	CASRGLAGPQETQYF	TGCGCCAGCAGGGGACTAGCGGGACCCCAAGAGACCCAGTACTTC
TRBJ1-3	TRBV28	NA	many	CASAYDSATGNTIYF	TGTGCCAGCGCTTACGACAGCGCCACTGGAAACACCATATATTTT
TRBJ1-1	TRBV5-6	NA	many	CASSLDSWGNTEAFF	TGTGCCAGCAGCTTGGACAGCTGGGGGAACACTGAAGCTTTCTTT
TRBJ1-2	TRBV3-1	NA	many	CASSQTGVAVGPYGYTF	TGTGCCAGCAGCCAAACCGGGGTCGCAGTAGGGCCGTATGGCTACACCTTC
TRBJ2-6	TRBV2	NA	NA	CASRARGANVLTF	TGTGCCAGCAGGGCACGTGGGGCCAACGTCCTGACTTTC
TRBJ2-7	TRBV28	NA	many	CASSLGLTGAYEQYF	TGTGCCAGCAGTCTAGGGTTAACCGGAGCCTACGAGCAGTACTTC
TRBJ1-1	TRBV3-1	NA	many	CASSHVTGEAFF	TGTGCCAGCAGCCACGTAACAGGGGAAGCTTTCTTT
TRBJ1-1	TRBV20-1	TRBD1	many	CSARDPTGESTEAFF	TGCAGTGCTAGAGACCCGACAGGGGAAAGTACTGAAGCTTTCTTT
TRBJ2-4	TRBV25-1	NA	few	CASSEGKNAKNIQYF	TGTGCCAGCAGTGAAGGCAAGAATGCCAAAAACATTCAGTACTTC
TRBJ2-1	TRBV11-2	NA	NA	CASSSVIISYNEQFF	TGTGCCAGCAGCTCCGTAATAATCTCCTACAATGAGCAGTTCTTC
TRBJ2-6	TRBV6-5	NA	NA	CASSYGGPGANVLTF	TGTGCCAGCAGTTACGGGGGGCCTGGGGCCAACGTCCTGACTTTC
TRBJ2-1	TRBV9	NA	medium-sized	CASGGGGPNNEQFF	TGTGCCAGCGGGGGCGGGGGCCCAAACAATGAGCAGTTCTTC